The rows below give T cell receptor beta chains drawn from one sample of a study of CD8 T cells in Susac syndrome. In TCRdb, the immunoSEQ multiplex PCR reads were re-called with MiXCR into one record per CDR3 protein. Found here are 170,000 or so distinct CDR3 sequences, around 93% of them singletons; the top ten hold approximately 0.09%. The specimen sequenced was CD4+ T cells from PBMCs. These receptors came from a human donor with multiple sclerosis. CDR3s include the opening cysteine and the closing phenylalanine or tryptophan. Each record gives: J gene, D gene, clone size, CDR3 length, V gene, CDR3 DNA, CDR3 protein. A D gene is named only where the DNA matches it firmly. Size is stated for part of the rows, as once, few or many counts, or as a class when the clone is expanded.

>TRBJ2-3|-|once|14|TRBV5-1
TGCGCCAGCAGCGCCACCGGGGTCACAGATACGCAGTATTTT
CASSATGVTDTQYF
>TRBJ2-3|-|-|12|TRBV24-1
TGTGCCACCTGTGGAAACACAGATACGCAGTATTTT
CATCGNTDTQYF
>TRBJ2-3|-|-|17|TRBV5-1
TGCGCCAGCAGCTCCGGACAGGGGACTAGCTCGGCTGATACGCAGTATTTT
CASSSGQGTSSADTQYF
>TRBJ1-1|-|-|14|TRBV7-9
TGTGCCAGCAGCTTAGAGTTGCAGGGCACTGAAGCTTTCTTT
CASSLELQGTEAFF
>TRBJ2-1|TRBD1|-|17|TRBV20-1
TGCAGTGCTACAAACATTATGGACAGGGGCTCCTACAATGAGCAGTTCTTC
CSATNIMDRGSYNEQFF
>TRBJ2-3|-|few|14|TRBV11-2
TGTGCCAGCAGCCAAAGGGGGGGGTCGAATACGCAGTATTTT
CASSQRGGSNTQYF
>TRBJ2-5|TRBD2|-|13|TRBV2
TGTGCCAGCGCCCGAAGGGAGGGAGAGACCCAGTACTTC
CASARREGETQYF
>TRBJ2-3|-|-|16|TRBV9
TGTGCCAGCAGCGTAGGCGGGCTAGGGGGGACAGATACGCAGTATTTT
CASSVGGLGGTDTQYF
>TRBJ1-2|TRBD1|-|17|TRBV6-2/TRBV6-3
TGTGCCAGCAGTCAACCGCCTGGGACAGGGTCTAACTATGGCTACACCTTC
CASSQPPGTGSNYGYTF
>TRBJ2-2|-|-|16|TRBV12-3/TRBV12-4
TGTGCCAGCAGCCCCCGGGGTCTAGCGAACACCGGGGAGCTGTTTTTT
CASSPRGLANTGELFF
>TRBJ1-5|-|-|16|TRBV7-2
TGTGCCAGCAGCTTAGAAGGGGCAGGAAGCAATCAGCCCCAGCATTTT
CASSLEGAGSNQPQHF